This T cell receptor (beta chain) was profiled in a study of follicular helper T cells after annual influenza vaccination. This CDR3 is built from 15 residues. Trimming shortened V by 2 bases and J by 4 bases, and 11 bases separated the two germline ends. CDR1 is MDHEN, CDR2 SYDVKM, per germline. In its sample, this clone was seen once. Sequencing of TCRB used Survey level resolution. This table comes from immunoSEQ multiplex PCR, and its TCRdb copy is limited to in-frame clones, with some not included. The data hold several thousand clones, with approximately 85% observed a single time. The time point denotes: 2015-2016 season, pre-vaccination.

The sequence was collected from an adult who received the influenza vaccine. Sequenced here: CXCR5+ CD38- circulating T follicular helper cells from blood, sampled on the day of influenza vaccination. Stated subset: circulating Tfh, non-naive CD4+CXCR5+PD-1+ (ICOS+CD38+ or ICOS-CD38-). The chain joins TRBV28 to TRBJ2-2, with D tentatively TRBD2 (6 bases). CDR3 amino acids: CASSLTGEFTGELFF. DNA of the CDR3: TGTGCCAGCAGTTTAACGGGAGAGTTCACCGGGGAGCTGTTTTTT. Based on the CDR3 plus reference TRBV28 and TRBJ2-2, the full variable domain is DVKVTQSSRYLVKRTGEKVFLECVQDMDHENMFWYRQDPGLGLRLIYFSYDVKMKEKGDIPEGYSVSREKKERFSLILESASTNQTSMYLCASSLTGEFTGELFFGEGSRLTVL.